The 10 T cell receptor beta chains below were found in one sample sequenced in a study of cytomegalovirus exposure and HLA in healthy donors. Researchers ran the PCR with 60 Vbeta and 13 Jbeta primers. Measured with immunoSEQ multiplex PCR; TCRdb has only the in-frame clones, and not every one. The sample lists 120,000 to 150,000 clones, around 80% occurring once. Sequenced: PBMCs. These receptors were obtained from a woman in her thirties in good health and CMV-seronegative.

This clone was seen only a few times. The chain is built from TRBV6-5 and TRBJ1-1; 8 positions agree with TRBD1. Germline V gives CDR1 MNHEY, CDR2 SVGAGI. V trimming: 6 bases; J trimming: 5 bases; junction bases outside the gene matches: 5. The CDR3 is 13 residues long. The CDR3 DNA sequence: TGTGCCAGCAGACGACAGGGGCGGACTGAAGCTTTCTTT. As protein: CASRRQGRTEAFF.

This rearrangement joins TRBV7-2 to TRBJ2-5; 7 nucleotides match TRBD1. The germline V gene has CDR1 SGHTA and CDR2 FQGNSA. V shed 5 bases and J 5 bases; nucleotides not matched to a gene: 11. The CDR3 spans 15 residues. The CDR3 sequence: CASSPETGWGETQYF. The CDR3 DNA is TGTGCCAGCAGCCCGGAGACAGGGTGGGGCGAGACCCAGTACTTC.

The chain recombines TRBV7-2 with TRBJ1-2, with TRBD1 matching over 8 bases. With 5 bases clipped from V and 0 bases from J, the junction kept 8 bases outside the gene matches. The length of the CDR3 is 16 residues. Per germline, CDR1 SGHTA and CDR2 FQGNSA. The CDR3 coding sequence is TGTGCCAGCAGCCCCGGGACAGGCCCCTCTAACTATGGCTACACCTTC. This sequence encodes CASSPGTGPSNYGYTF.

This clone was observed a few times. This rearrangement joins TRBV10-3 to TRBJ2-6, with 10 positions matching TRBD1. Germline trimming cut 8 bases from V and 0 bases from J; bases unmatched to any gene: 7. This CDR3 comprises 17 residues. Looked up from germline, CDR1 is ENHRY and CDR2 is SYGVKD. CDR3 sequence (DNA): TGTGCCATCGGAGCGGGACAGGGGAACTCTGGGGCCAACGTCCTGACTTTC. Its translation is CAIGAGQGNSGANVLTF.

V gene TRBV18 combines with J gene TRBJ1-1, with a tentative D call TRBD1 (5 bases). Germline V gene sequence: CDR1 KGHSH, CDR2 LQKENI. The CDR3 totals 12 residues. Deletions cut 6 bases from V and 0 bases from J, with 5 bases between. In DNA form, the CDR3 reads TGTGCCAGCTCGACAGTGAACACTGAAGCTTTCTTT. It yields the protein CASSTVNTEAFF.

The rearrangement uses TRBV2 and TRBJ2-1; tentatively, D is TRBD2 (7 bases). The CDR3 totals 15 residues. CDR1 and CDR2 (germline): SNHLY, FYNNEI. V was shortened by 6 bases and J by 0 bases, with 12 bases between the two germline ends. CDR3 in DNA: TGTGCCAGCAGGGAGGGGGGGGGCTCCTACAATGAGCAGTTCTTC. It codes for CASREGGGSYNEQFF.

CDR3 protein: CASSADRGPRHGYTF. Written as DNA, the CDR3 is TGTGCCAGCAGCGCCGACAGGGGGCCAAGGCATGGCTACACCTTC. The genes are TRBV7-9 and TRBJ1-2; 10 positions match TRBD1. The CDR3 is 15 residues long. V shed 5 bases and J 6 bases; nucleotides not matched to a gene: 9. Per the germline V gene, CDR1 is SEHNR and CDR2 is FQNEAQ (reference sequence).

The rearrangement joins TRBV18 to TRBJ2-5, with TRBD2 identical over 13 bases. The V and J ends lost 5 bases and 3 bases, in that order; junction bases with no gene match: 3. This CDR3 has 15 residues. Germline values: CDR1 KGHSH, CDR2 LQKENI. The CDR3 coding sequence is TGTGCCAGCTCAGCCGGGACTAGCGGGGAAGAGACCCAGTACTTC. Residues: CASSAGTSGEETQYF.

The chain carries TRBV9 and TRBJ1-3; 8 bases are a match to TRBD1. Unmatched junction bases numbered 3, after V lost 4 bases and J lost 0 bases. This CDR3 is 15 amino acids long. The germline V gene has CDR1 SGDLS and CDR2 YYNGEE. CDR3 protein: CASSLTGGSGNTIYF. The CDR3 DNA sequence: TGTGCCAGCAGCCTTACAGGGGGCTCTGGAAACACCATATATTTT.

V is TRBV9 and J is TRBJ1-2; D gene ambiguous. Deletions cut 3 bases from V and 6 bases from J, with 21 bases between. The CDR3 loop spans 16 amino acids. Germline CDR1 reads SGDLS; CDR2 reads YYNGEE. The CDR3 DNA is TGTGCCAGCAGCGGAGTTGCCCTCACCCCTATAAATGGCTACACCTTC. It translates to CASSGVALTPINGYTF.